The 22 T cell receptor beta chains below all came from one sample that was sequenced in a study of long-term antiretroviral therapy in people with HIV. Version v3.0 of the immunoSEQ assay ran at survey level. The assay was immunoSEQ multiplex PCR, and TCRdb's table has in-frame clones only and misses some. This table holds about 30,000 clones, 85% to 95% found once. This material consisted of unsorted PBMCs, taken around 6.5 years after starting antiretroviral therapy. The receptors stem from a woman between 40 and 50 years old with HIV.

The rearrangement links TRBV5-5 to TRBJ2-7; 9 nucleotides align to TRBD2. Germline assignment: CDR1 SGHKS and CDR2 YYEKEE (reference sequence). Trimming removed 3 bases from V and 0 bases from J; junction bases left unmatched: 4. The CDR3 runs 15 residues. DNA of the CDR3: TGTGCCAGCAGCTCGCTAGCGGGAAGCTCCTACGAGCAGTACTTC. Its translation is CASSSLAGSSYEQYF.

The V call is TRBV29-1, the J call TRBJ2-2; 7 bases line up with TRBD1. The germline V gene has CDR1 SQVTM and CDR2 ANQGSEA. The CDR3 runs 14 residues. Trimming cost V 3 bases and J 0 bases; bases outside gene matches: 1. The CDR3 region is CSVDDRANTGELFF. The CDR3 nucleotides read TGCAGCGTTGACGACAGGGCGAACACCGGGGAGCTGTTTTTT.

This clone was observed a handful of times. The chain joins TRBV15 to TRBJ2-3, with D unclear. V dropped 0 bases and J dropped 4 bases, with 8 bases sitting between them. The germline CDR1 and CDR2 sequences are LNHNV and YYDKDF (reference sequence). There are 14 residues in the CDR3. Here the CDR3 reads CATSRDHLPDTQYF. The CDR3 DNA follows: TGTGCCACCAGCAGAGACCATCTCCCAGATACGCAGTATTTT.

This sequence joins TRBV5-1 and TRBJ1-1; the D gene is possibly TRBD1 (5 bases). CDR3 length: 14 residues. CDR1 is SGHRS and CDR2 is YFSETQ in the germline V gene. V shed 2 bases and J shed 0 bases, with 8 bases lying between them. The CDR3 sequence: CASSFGQMNTEAFF. In nucleotides, the CDR3 is TGCGCCAGCAGCTTCGGACAAATGAACACTGAAGCTTTCTTT.

This clone was seen more than once but under ten times. This chain connects TRBV9 to TRBJ2-5; 9 bases map to TRBD2. This CDR3 is built from 16 residues. CDR1 is SGDLS and CDR2 is YYNGEE in the germline V gene. The junction had 6 bases not matched to a gene; V was cut back by 1 base and J by 2 bases. The CDR3 DNA reads as TGTGCCAGCAGCGTATGGAGCGGGGGGCTACAAGAGACCCAGTACTTC. Its translation: CASSVWSGGLQETQYF.

This rearrangement joins TRBV5-1 to TRBJ1-3; D is perhaps TRBD1 (5 bases). The CDR3 extends over 15 amino acids. The V gene's germline CDR1 is SGHRS and CDR2 YFSETQ. Trimming removed 2 bases at V and 0 bases at J, with 9 bases between. CDR3: CASSFQGFSGNTIYF. The CDR3 DNA sequence: TGCGCCAGCAGCTTTCAGGGCTTCTCTGGAAACACCATATATTTT. The full variable domain, rest sourced from reference TRBV5-1 and TRBJ1-3, is KAGVTQTPRYLIKTRGQQVTLSCSPISGHRSVSWYQQTPGQGLQFLFEYFSETQRNKGNFPGRFSGRQFSNSRSEMNVSTLELGDSALYLCASSFQGFSGNTIYFGEGSWLTVV.

V usage is TRBV5-1 and J usage is TRBJ2-5; D not resolved. This CDR3 has 13 amino acids. Between the trimmed V and J ends, which lost 1 base and 2 bases, there was a span of 6 bases. The germline CDR1 and CDR2 sequences are SGHRS and YFSETQ. The CDR3 DNA sequence: TGCGCCAGCAGCTTGCCACCACAAGAGACCCAGTACTTC. It encodes CASSLPPQETQYF.

This chain joins TRBV11-2 and TRBJ1-2, with TRBD1 matching over 8 bases. After removal of 5 bases from V and 3 bases from J, the junction contained 5 bases not matched to a gene. CDR1 is SGHAT, CDR2 FQNNGV, per germline. The CDR3 loop spans 14 amino acids. The CDR3 DNA sequence: TGTGCCAGCAGCCCCGGGGGACAGGACTATGGCTACACCTTC. Protein: CASSPGGQDYGYTF. Full variable domain (outside the CDR3, taken from reference TRBV11-2 and TRBJ1-2): EAGVAQSPRYKIIEKRQSVAFWCNPISGHATLYWYQQILGQGPKLLIQFQNNGVVDDSQLPKDRFSAERLKGVDSTLKIQPAKLEDSAVYLCASSPGGQDYGYTFGSGTRLTVV.

V usage is TRBV4-3 and J usage is TRBJ2-7; D perhaps matches TRBD1 (5 bases). Germline CDR1 and CDR2: LGHNA and YSLEER. Trimming left V 3 bases short and J 2 bases short, with 17 bases between. The CDR3 is made up of 16 amino acids. CDR3 sequence reads: CASSHLRGATPYEQYF. CDR3 nucleotide sequence: TGCGCCAGCAGCCACCTCCGTGGGGCAACACCCTACGAGCAGTACTTC.

This chain joins TRBV7-9 and TRBJ2-5; 11 bases match TRBD1. With 5 bases clipped from V and 4 bases from J, the junction kept 3 bases outside the gene matches. CDR1 and CDR2 (germline): SEHNR, FQNEAQ (reference sequence). This CDR3 comprises 14 residues. CDR3 in amino acids: CASSPGTGGETQYF. The CDR3 coding sequence is TGTGCCAGCAGCCCAGGGACAGGGGGAGAGACCCAGTACTTC. Together with reference TRBV7-9 and TRBJ2-5, the CDR3 gives the full variable domain: DTGVSQNPRHKITKRGQNVTFRCDPISEHNRLYWYRQTLGQGPEFLTYFQNEAQLEKSRLLSDRFSAERPKGSFSTLEIQRTEQGDSAMYLCASSPGTGGETQYFGPGTRLLVL.

V is TRBV7-2 and J is TRBJ2-4; D is uncertain. Germline V gene lookup returns CDR1 SGHTA and CDR2 FQGNSA. The CDR3 has 16 residues. V lost 5 bases, J lost 8 bases, and 22 bases lay in between. This CDR3 reads CASSLNYRVNGDIQYF. For the CDR3, the DNA is TGTGCCAGCAGCCTGAATTACCGGGTCAATGGGGACATTCAGTACTTC.

The chain employs TRBV4-1 and TRBJ1-6; unclear D gene. V dropped 0 bases and J dropped 7 bases, with 13 bases sitting between them. Germline V gives CDR1 MGHRA, CDR2 YSYEKL. This CDR3 has 16 amino acids. The CDR3 DNA follows: TGCGCCAGCAGCCAAGATTCTGGGCCGGAAAATTCACCCCTCCACTTT. Amino acid sequence: CASSQDSGPENSPLHF.

The chain joins TRBV4-3 to TRBJ2-1, with 12 bases lining up with TRBD2. J was trimmed by 4 bases and V by 4 bases; bases with no gene match: 5. Germline CDR1 LGHNA, CDR2 YSLEER. The CDR3 spans 16 residues. The CDR3 loop is CASSRHTSGGYNEQFF. CDR3 nucleotide sequence: TGCGCCAGCAGCCGGCATACTAGCGGGGGGTACAATGAGCAGTTCTTC.

As regards this clone: The sample holds other DNA sequences that translate to the same CDR3. This chain uses TRBV30 with TRBJ1-5, with 8 bases matching TRBD1. Germline assignment: CDR1 GTSNPN and CDR2 SVGIG (reference sequence). This CDR3 comprises 16 residues. The V gene end was trimmed by 2 bases and the J gene end by 4 bases; junction bases not matched to a gene: 10. The CDR3: CAWSLRGRGHNQPQHF. For the CDR3, the DNA is TGTGCCTGGAGTCTGCGGGGCAGGGGGCATAATCAGCCCCAGCATTTT.

This clone was picked up one time. This sequence joins TRBV10-2 and TRBJ2-5; D gene ambiguous. Trimming shortened V by 2 bases and J by 3 bases, and 10 bases separated the two germline ends. The germline CDR1 and CDR2 sequences are WSHSY and SAAADI. CDR3 length: 14 amino acids. The CDR3, as DNA: TGCGCCAGCAGTGAGGCGGCTACAAAAGAGACCCAGTACTTC. Residues: CASSEAATKETQYF.

The chain has TRBV9 and TRBJ1-5; possibly TRBD1 for D (5 bases). V lost 8 bases and J lost 5, with 32 bases in between. Germline V gives CDR1 SGDLS, CDR2 YYNGEE. The CDR3 consists of 19 residues. The CDR3 region has the DNA TGTGCCAGGGCCCAAAGAGGTCAGGGCCGGAGAGTCCCAGATCAGCCCCAGCATTTT. It translates to CARAQRGQGRRVPDQPQHF.

V and J are TRBV16 and TRBJ1-2; tentative D call: TRBD1 (5 bases). The V and J ends lost 0 bases and 9 bases respectively, with 26 bases between them. The CDR3 totals 18 residues. Germline CDR1 reads KGHSY; CDR2 reads FQNENV. CDR3 nucleotide sequence: TGTGCCAGCAGCCAATCGGTGGTGGGGCCGAAGTATGGGGGAAGCTACACCTTC. It is translated as CASSQSVVGPKYGGSYTF.

Here the CDR3 reads CSVGRGGETQYF. CDR3 bases: TGCAGCGTTGGGAGGGGGGGAGAGACCCAGTACTTC. V is TRBV29-1 and J is TRBJ2-5; weak D call: TRBD2 (7 bases). Trimming left V 4 bases short and J 4 bases short, with 10 bases between. Germline V gives CDR1 SQVTM, CDR2 ANQGSEA. CDR3 length equals 12 residues. The variable domain in full, completed from reference TRBV29-1 and TRBJ2-5, reads SAVISQKPSRDICQRGTSLTIQCQVDSQVTMMFWYRQQPGQSLTLIATANQGSEATYESGFVIDKFPISRPNLTFSTLTVSNMSPEDSSIYLCSVGRGGETQYFGPGTRLLVL.

This sequence joins TRBV4-2 and TRBJ1-3; 8 bases match TRBD1. The germline V gene has CDR1 LGHNA and CDR2 YNFKEQ. The V segment lost 2 bases and the J segment 4 bases; nucleotides outside the gene matches: 10. CDR3 length: 17 residues. In DNA, the CDR3 is TGTGCCAGCAGCCAAACGGACAGGGTGATGGGCGGAAACACCATATATTTT. This sequence encodes CASSQTDRVMGGNTIYF.

V and J are TRBV9 and TRBJ1-3; the match to TRBD1 covers 9 bases. CDR3 size: 19 residues. CDR1 and CDR2 from the germline V gene are SGDLS and YYNGEE. J lost 0 bases, V lost 0 bases, and 10 bases had no gene match. For the CDR3, the DNA is TGTGCCAGCAGCGTAGCTCCACAGGGGGCAATTACCTCTGGAAACACCATATATTTT. Translating it yields CASSVAPQGAITSGNTIYF.

This sequence joins TRBV5-1 and TRBJ2-2; tentative D call: TRBD2 (7 bases). V lost 7 bases and J 2 bases, leaving 21 bases between the germline ends. Germline V lookup: CDR1 SGHRS, CDR2 YFSETQ. CDR3 length equals 17 residues. The DNA for the CDR3 is TGCGCCAGCCGGCTGGGGGACGGGGGGCCCAACACCGGGGAGCTGTTTTTT. This codes for CASRLGDGGPNTGELFF.

The CDR3 DNA reads TGTGCCAGCAGCAATGCCTACGAGCAGTACTTC. The encoded protein is CASSNAYEQYF. The V and J genes are TRBV11-2 and TRBJ2-7; D remains unclear. This CDR3 has 11 residues. The ends were cut back, 5 bases at V and 2 bases at J, with 4 bases in the middle. Germline V lookup: CDR1 SGHAT, CDR2 FQNNGV.